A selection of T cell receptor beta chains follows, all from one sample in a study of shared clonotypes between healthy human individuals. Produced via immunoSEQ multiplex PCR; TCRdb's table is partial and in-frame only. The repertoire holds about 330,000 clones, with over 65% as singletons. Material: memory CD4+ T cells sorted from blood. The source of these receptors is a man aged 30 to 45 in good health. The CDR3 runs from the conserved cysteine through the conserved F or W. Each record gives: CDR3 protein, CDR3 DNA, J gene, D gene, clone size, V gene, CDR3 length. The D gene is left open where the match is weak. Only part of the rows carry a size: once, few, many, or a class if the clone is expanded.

CDR3aa: CASSFRGGSNTEAFF
CDR3nt: TGTGCCAGCAGTTTTCGGGGGGGGTCGAACACTGAAGCTTTCTTT
j_gene: TRBJ1-1
d_gene: .
abundance: .
v_gene: TRBV28
len: 15

CDR3aa: CASSPVWRNTGELFF
CDR3nt: TGCGCCAGCAGCCCGGTTTGGCGGAACACCGGGGAGCTGTTTTTT
j_gene: TRBJ2-2
d_gene: .
abundance: .
v_gene: TRBV5-1
len: 15

CDR3aa: CASRQEIGNTIYF
CDR3nt: TGTGCCAGCAGACAGGAGATCGGAAACACCATATATTTT
j_gene: TRBJ1-3
d_gene: .
abundance: .
v_gene: TRBV2
len: 13

CDR3aa: CASSYRVTEAFF
CDR3nt: TGTGCCAGCAGTTACAGGGTCACTGAAGCTTTCTTT
j_gene: TRBJ1-1
d_gene: .
abundance: .
v_gene: TRBV28
len: 12

CDR3aa: CASSLANGVGDEKLFF
CDR3nt: TGTGCCAGCAGTTTAGCCAATGGGGTAGGGGATGAAAAACTGTTTTTT
j_gene: TRBJ1-4
d_gene: .
abundance: few
v_gene: TRBV27
len: 16

CDR3aa: CASSLGVGVGNEQFF
CDR3nt: TGTGCCAGCAGCTTGGGGGTAGGGGTCGGCAATGAGCAGTTCTTC
j_gene: TRBJ2-1
d_gene: .
abundance: .
v_gene: TRBV5-4
len: 15

CDR3aa: CASSYGSLAATYEQYF
CDR3nt: TGTGCCAGCAGTTACGGCAGCCTAGCGGCTACCTACGAGCAGTACTTC
j_gene: TRBJ2-7
d_gene: TRBD2
abundance: .
v_gene: TRBV6-6
len: 16

CDR3aa: CASSSSGQGVETQYF
CDR3nt: TGTGCCAGCAGTTCCAGTGGACAGGGGGTAGAGACCCAGTACTTC
j_gene: TRBJ2-5
d_gene: TRBD1
abundance: .
v_gene: TRBV28
len: 15

CDR3aa: CASSELRGDYLFF
CDR3nt: TGTGCCAGCAGTGAATTGAGGGGGGATTACCTGTTTTTT
j_gene: TRBJ1-4
d_gene: .
abundance: .
v_gene: TRBV25-1
len: 13

CDR3aa: CASSSQSAGRETQYF
CDR3nt: TGTGCCAGCAGCTCGCAGAGCGCAGGGAGAGAGACCCAGTACTTC
j_gene: TRBJ2-5
d_gene: .
abundance: .
v_gene: TRBV7-2
len: 15

CDR3aa: CASSLGSENF
CDR3nt: TGTGCCAGCAGCTTAGGTTCCGAGAACTTC
j_gene: TRBJ1-2
d_gene: .
abundance: .
v_gene: TRBV7-6
len: 10

CDR3aa: CAWSVRGGNYGYTF
CDR3nt: TGTGCCTGGAGTGTACGGGGGGGTAACTATGGCTACACCTTC
j_gene: TRBJ1-2
d_gene: .
abundance: .
v_gene: TRBV30
len: 14

CDR3aa: CASSLGGAGTEAFF
CDR3nt: TGTGCCAGCAGTTTAGGGGGTGCTGGGACTGAAGCTTTCTTT
j_gene: TRBJ1-1
d_gene: .
abundance: .
v_gene: TRBV27
len: 14

CDR3aa: CASTPSGGANYGYTF
CDR3nt: TGTGCCAGTACTCCGTCGGGGGGGGCTAACTATGGCTACACCTTC
j_gene: TRBJ1-2
d_gene: .
abundance: .
v_gene: TRBV19
len: 15

CDR3aa: CASSLGGKNEKLFF
CDR3nt: TGCGCCAGCAGCTTAGGAGGGAAAAATGAAAAACTGTTTTTT
j_gene: TRBJ1-4
d_gene: .
abundance: .
v_gene: TRBV5-1
len: 14

CDR3aa: CASSSDSGNEQFF
CDR3nt: TGCGCCAGCAGCTCGGACTCGGGCAATGAGCAGTTCTTC
j_gene: TRBJ2-1
d_gene: .
abundance: .
v_gene: TRBV5-1
len: 13

CDR3aa: CASSGRGPEAFF
CDR3nt: TGTGCCAGCAGCGGACGGGGGCCTGAAGCTTTCTTT
j_gene: TRBJ1-1
d_gene: .
abundance: few
v_gene: TRBV28
len: 12

CDR3aa: CASSLGRGTQQDEQFF
CDR3nt: TGTGCCAGCAGCTTAGGGCGCGGGACGCAACAAGATGAGCAGTTCTTC
j_gene: TRBJ2-1
d_gene: .
abundance: .
v_gene: TRBV7-8
len: 16

CDR3aa: CASSLLGGPLSGANVLTF
CDR3nt: TGTGCCAGCAGTTTATTAGGGGGCCCCCTCTCTGGGGCCAACGTCCTGACTTTC
j_gene: TRBJ2-6
d_gene: TRBD1
abundance: .
v_gene: TRBV27
len: 18

CDR3aa: CASSLVGVDEQFF
CDR3nt: TGTGCCAGCAGCTTAGTTGGTGTGGATGAGCAGTTCTTC
j_gene: TRBJ2-1
d_gene: .
abundance: once
v_gene: TRBV7-8
len: 13

CDR3aa: CASGEGGIGDGYTF
CDR3nt: TGTGCCAGCGGGGAGGGAGGTATCGGAGATGGCTACACCTTC
j_gene: TRBJ1-2
d_gene: .
abundance: few
v_gene: TRBV28
len: 14

CDR3aa: CASSPRDLPFYEQYF
CDR3nt: TGTGCCAGCAGCCCTCGGGACCTACCTTTCTACGAGCAGTACTTC
j_gene: TRBJ2-7
d_gene: .
abundance: .
v_gene: TRBV7-9
len: 15

CDR3aa: CSAIQGYEQFF
CDR3nt: TGCAGCGCCATACAGGGGTATGAGCAGTTCTTC
j_gene: TRBJ2-1
d_gene: TRBD1
abundance: .
v_gene: TRBV29-1
len: 11

CDR3aa: CASNRHGLNQPQHF
CDR3nt: TGTGCCAGCAACCGACACGGGCTCAATCAGCCCCAGCATTTT
j_gene: TRBJ1-5
d_gene: .
abundance: .
v_gene: TRBV28
len: 14

CDR3aa: CASKWGYTF
CDR3nt: TGTGCCAGCAAATGGGGCTACACCTTC
j_gene: TRBJ1-2
d_gene: .
abundance: few
v_gene: TRBV27
len: 9

CDR3aa: CASSLLAGGIYNEQFF
CDR3nt: TGTGCCAGTAGTCTACTAGCGGGAGGGATTTACAATGAGCAGTTCTTC
j_gene: TRBJ2-1
d_gene: TRBD2
abundance: .
v_gene: TRBV19
len: 16

CDR3aa: CASSLGLGGTDTQYF
CDR3nt: TGTGCCAGCAGCTTGGGGTTAGGGGGGACAGATACGCAGTATTTT
j_gene: TRBJ2-3
d_gene: .
abundance: .
v_gene: TRBV5-6
len: 15

CDR3aa: CASSLTSGRASSYNEQFF
CDR3nt: TGCGCCAGCAGCTTAACTAGCGGGAGGGCTTCCTCCTACAATGAGCAGTTCTTC
j_gene: TRBJ2-1
d_gene: TRBD2
abundance: .
v_gene: TRBV5-1
len: 18

CDR3aa: CASSSLAGDEQFF
CDR3nt: TGTGCCAGCAGCTCCCTAGCGGGAGACGAGCAGTTCTTC
j_gene: TRBJ2-1
d_gene: TRBD2
abundance: .
v_gene: TRBV5-4
len: 13

CDR3aa: CASRHSRGSSGYGYTF
CDR3nt: TGTGCCAGCAGACATAGTCGGGGGTCGAGCGGCTATGGCTACACCTTC
j_gene: TRBJ1-2
d_gene: .
abundance: few
v_gene: TRBV28
len: 16

CDR3aa: CASSVSVRYSYEQYF
CDR3nt: TGTGCCAGCAGTGTTTCAGTGCGATACTCTTACGAGCAGTACTTC
j_gene: TRBJ2-7
d_gene: .
abundance: .
v_gene: TRBV6-1
len: 15

CDR3aa: CAISGSGNTEAFF
CDR3nt: TGTGCCATCAGTGGCTCAGGGAACACTGAAGCTTTCTTT
j_gene: TRBJ1-1
d_gene: .
abundance: .
v_gene: TRBV10-3
len: 13

CDR3aa: CASSQEGFRGRRGQTQYF
CDR3nt: TGTGCCAGCAGCCAAGAAGGATTCCGCGGGAGGCGGGGGCAGACCCAGTACTTC
j_gene: TRBJ2-5
d_gene: TRBD2
abundance: .
v_gene: TRBV14
len: 18

CDR3aa: CASSEDRDRGFYNEQFF
CDR3nt: TGTGCCAGCAGTGAAGATCGGGACAGGGGCTTCTACAATGAGCAGTTCTTC
j_gene: TRBJ2-1
d_gene: TRBD1
abundance: .
v_gene: TRBV2
len: 17

CDR3aa: CASSQDVIGGVDGYTF
CDR3nt: TGCGCCAGCAGCCAAGACGTCATCGGCGGGGTGGATGGCTACACCTTC
j_gene: TRBJ1-2
d_gene: .
abundance: few
v_gene: TRBV4-3
len: 16

CDR3aa: CASQDWGRADNSPLHF
CDR3nt: TGCGCCAGCCAAGACTGGGGGAGGGCCGATAATTCACCCCTCCACTTT
j_gene: TRBJ1-6
d_gene: .
abundance: .
v_gene: TRBV4-1
len: 16

CDR3aa: CASSTAGRYEQYF
CDR3nt: TGTGCCAGCAGCACGGCGGGCCGGTACGAGCAGTACTTC
j_gene: TRBJ2-7
d_gene: .
abundance: .
v_gene: TRBV28
len: 13